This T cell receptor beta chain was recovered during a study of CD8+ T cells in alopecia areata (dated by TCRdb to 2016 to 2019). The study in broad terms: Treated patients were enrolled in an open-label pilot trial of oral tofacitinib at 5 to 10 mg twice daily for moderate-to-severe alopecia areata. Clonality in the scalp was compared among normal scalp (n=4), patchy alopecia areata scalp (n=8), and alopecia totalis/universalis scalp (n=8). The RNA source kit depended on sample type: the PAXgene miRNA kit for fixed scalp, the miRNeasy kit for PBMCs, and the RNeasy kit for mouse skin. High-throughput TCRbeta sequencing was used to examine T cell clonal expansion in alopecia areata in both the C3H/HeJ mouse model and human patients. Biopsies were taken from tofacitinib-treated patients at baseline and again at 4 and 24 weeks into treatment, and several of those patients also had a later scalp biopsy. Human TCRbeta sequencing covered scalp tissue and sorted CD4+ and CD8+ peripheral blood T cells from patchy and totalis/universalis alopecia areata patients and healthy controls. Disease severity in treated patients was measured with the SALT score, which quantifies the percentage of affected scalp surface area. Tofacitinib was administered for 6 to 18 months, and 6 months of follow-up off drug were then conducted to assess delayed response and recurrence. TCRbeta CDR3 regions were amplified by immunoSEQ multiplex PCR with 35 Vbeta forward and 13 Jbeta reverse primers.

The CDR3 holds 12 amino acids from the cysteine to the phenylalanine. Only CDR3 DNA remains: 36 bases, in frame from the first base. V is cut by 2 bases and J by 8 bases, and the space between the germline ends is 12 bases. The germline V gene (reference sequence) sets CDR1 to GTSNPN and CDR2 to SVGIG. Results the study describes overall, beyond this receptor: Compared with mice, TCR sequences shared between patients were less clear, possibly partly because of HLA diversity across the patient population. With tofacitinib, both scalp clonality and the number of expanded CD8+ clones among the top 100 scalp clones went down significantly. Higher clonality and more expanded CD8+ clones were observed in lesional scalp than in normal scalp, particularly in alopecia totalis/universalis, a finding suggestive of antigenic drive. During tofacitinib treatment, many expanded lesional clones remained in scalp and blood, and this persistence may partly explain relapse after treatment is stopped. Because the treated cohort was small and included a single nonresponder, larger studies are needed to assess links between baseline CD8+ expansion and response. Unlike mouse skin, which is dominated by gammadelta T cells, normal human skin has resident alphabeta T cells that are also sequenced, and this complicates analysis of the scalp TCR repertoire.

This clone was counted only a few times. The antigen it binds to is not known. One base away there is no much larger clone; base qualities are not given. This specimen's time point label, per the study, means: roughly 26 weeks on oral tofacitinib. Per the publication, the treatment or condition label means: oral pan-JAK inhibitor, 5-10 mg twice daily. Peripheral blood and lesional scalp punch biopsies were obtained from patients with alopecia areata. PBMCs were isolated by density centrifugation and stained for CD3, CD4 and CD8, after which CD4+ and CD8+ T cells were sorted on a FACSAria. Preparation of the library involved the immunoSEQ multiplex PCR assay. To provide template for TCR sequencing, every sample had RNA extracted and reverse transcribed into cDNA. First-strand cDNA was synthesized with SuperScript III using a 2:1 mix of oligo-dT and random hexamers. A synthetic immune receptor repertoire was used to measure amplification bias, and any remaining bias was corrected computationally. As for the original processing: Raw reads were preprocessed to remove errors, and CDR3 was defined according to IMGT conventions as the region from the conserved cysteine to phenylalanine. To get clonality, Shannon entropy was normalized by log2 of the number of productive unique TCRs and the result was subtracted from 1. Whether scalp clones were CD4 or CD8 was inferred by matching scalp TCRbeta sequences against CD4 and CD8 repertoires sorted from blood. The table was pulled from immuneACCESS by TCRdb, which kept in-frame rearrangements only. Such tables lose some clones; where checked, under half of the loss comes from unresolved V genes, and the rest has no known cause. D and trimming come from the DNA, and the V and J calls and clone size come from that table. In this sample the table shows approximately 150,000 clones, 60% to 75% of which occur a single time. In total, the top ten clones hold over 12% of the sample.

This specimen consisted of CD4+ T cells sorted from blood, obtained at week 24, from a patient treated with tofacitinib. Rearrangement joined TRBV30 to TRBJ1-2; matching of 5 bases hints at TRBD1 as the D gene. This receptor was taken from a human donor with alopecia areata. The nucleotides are TGTGCCTGGAGTAAAGGCGCAGGGGGCTACACCTTC. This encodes CAWSKGAGGYTF.